The 27 T cell receptor beta chains reported below all come from one sample, sequenced in a study of blood T cells in healthy people across ages (dated by TCRdb to the mid-2010s). Receptor amplification or capture employed 5' RACE. TCRdb records Illumina HiSeq 2500 as the sequencer. A second PCR of about 6 to 11 cycles was run with a J-beta primer mix and a sample-barcoded 5' primer. The public reads were quality trimmed at Q25 with fastp and then assembled into clones with MiXCR by TCRdb, keeping productive beta chains. Each CDR3 protein appears once, grouped with its most common genes and DNA. In all, the sample holds over 1,200,000 distinct CDR3 sequences, and approximately 60% of those were seen once. Roughly 7% of the sample comes from the top ten. Sequencing input: blood. These receptors were taken from a man between 18 and 29 years old in good health.

This chain connects TRBV20-1 to TRBJ2-3; TRBD2 is a possible D gene (5 bases). Trimming left V 5 bases short and J 7 bases short, with 22 bases between. This CDR3 region has 15 residues. Looked up from germline, CDR1 is DFQATT and CDR2 is SNEGSKA (reference sequence). The CDR3 region is CSAGSAGANMYTQYF. DNA of the CDR3: TGCAGTGCTGGCTCGGCGGGTGCCAATATGTATACGCAGTATTTT.

As for this clonotype: One end of the junction varies from germline; a read error may be responsible. V gene TRBV7-9 combines with J gene TRBJ2-7; 9 nucleotides agree with TRBD2. The CDR3 totals 15 residues. The germline V gene encodes CDR1 SEHNR and CDR2 FQNEAQ (reference sequence). The CDR3 bases are TGTGCCAGCAGCCCACCGGCTAGCGGGGAATACGGGCAGTACTTC. Amino acids: CASSPPASGEYGQYF.

This clonotype was picked up a small number of times. The rearrangement uses TRBV7-2 and TRBJ2-7; D is ambiguous. The germline V and J ends were trimmed by 5 bases and 9 bases, with 23 bases remaining between them. The CDR3 is 15 residues long. Germline loops: CDR1 SGHTA, CDR2 FQGNSA. CDR3 loop: CASSPSAPGFFGQYF. CDR3 bases: TGTGCCAGCAGCCCTTCGGCCCCCGGATTTTTCGGGCAGTACTTC.

This chain joins TRBV6-5 and TRBJ2-3; 10 nucleotides agree with TRBD2. Germline values: CDR1 MNHEY, CDR2 SVGAGI. The length of the CDR3 is 15 residues. The ends lost 6 bases at V and 2 bases at J; junction bases unmatched: 5. The CDR3 region has the DNA TGTGCCAGCAGGCTTAGCGGGGGGCCCACAGATACGCAGTATTTT. As protein: CASRLSGGPTDTQYF.

The chain links TRBV2 to TRBJ2-3; TRBD2 agrees at 7 bases. With 6 bases clipped from V and 8 bases from J, the junction kept 14 bases outside the gene matches. Germline V gives CDR1 SNHLY, CDR2 FYNNEI. The CDR3 spans 15 residues. CDR3 amino acids: CASSILAPLGSTQYF. The CDR3 DNA reads TGTGCCAGCAGCATACTAGCGCCGCTCGGTAGTACGCAGTATTTT. Supplemented by reference TRBV2 and TRBJ2-3, the full variable domain reads EPEVTQTPSHQVTQMGQEVILRCVPISNHLYFYWYRQILGQKVEFLVSFYNNEISEKSEIFDDQFSVERPDGSNFTLKIRSTKLEDSAMYFCASSILAPLGSTQYFGPGTRLTVL.

This chain uses TRBV5-1 with TRBJ2-3; D is unclear. The CDR3 totals 13 residues. Trimming pared 4 bases from V and 2 bases from J, leaving 8 bases between. The germline V gene has CDR1 SGHRS and CDR2 YFSETQ. In DNA form, the CDR3 reads TGCGCCAGCAGCGTGAGTCCCACAGATACGCAGTATTTT. It is translated as CASSVSPTDTQYF.

V gene TRBV3-1 combines with J gene TRBJ2-7; 9 bases match TRBD1. The CDR3 has 15 residues. With V trimmed by 7 bases and J by 5 bases, 12 bases remained unmatched. CDR1 is LGHDT, CDR2 YNNKEL, per germline (reference sequence). The CDR3 reads CASNQLGTGKHEQYF. The CDR3 DNA sequence: TGTGCCAGCAACCAGTTAGGGACAGGGAAACACGAGCAGTACTTC.

This clonotype has more than one count but fewer than ten. The genes are TRBV29-1 and TRBJ2-7, with 7 bases that match TRBD1. J gave up 0 bases and V 2 bases, and 7 bases lay outside the gene matches. The CDR3 totals 15 residues. Per the germline V gene, CDR1 is SQVTM and CDR2 is ANQGSEA. The CDR3 DNA sequence: TGCAGCGTTGAACTGACAGGGTCAAACTCCTACGAGCAGTACTTC. This gives the protein CSVELTGSNSYEQYF.

The chain carries TRBV29-1 and TRBJ2-1; D call uncertain. V was clipped by 8 bases and J by 0 bases, with 11 bases between them. The length of the CDR3 is 13 residues. CDR1 is SQVTM and CDR2 is ANQGSEA in the germline V gene. CDR3 amino acids: CSHHQSSYNEQFF. The DNA for the CDR3 is TGCAGCCACCACCAGAGCTCCTACAATGAGCAGTTCTTC.

This chain uses TRBV6-2 or TRBV6-3 with TRBJ1-2; D gene unclear. The CDR3 sequence is 12 residues long. CDR1 and CDR2 (germline): MNHEY, SVGEGT. V dropped 2 bases and J dropped 7 bases, with 8 bases sitting between them. CDR3: CASSYGWGGYTF. The CDR3 nucleotides are TGTGCCAGCAGTTACGGTTGGGGTGGCTACACCTTC.

J is TRBJ1-2 and V is TRBV4-1, with a weak D call TRBD1 (5 bases). Germline V gene lookup returns CDR1 MGHRA and CDR2 YSYEKL. The V gene lost 0 bases and the J gene lost 4 bases, with 15 bases spanning the gap. This CDR3 has 16 amino acids. The CDR3, as DNA: TGCGCCAGCAGCCAAGAGACAGATGGGGGGAGCTATGGCTACACCTTC. Protein product: CASSQETDGGSYGYTF.

CDR3 nucleotide sequence: TGTGCCAGCAGCCCAGACAGAGCTTTAGCCAAAAACATTCAGTACTTC. Translating it yields CASSPDRALAKNIQYF. This chain links TRBV7-4 with TRBJ2-7; D possibly corresponds to TRBD1 (5 bases). With the DNA end fitting TRBJ2-4 better, the J assignment may be wrong. The germline V gene encodes CDR1 SGHVT and CDR2 SQSDAQ. CDR3 length: 16 residues.

The chain has TRBV7-9 and TRBJ1-1; D not resolved. The CDR3 runs 14 residues. Trimming took off 5 bases at V and 0 bases at J, with 10 bases between the two ends. Germline assignment: CDR1 SEHNR and CDR2 FQNEAQ (reference sequence). For the CDR3, the DNA is TGTGCCAGCAGCCCGGCGGCGATGAACACTGAAGCTTTCTTT. Amino acids: CASSPAAMNTEAFF.

The V and J genes are TRBV4-2 and TRBJ2-2; D gene unclear. Germline V gives CDR1 LGHNA, CDR2 YNFKEQ. This CDR3 region has 15 residues. Trimming cost V 5 bases and J 4 bases, with 14 bases left between them. The CDR3 coding sequence is TGTGCCAGCAGCTTTGAGGCCCAGTTCACCGGGGAGCTGTTTTTT. This codes for CASSFEAQFTGELFF.

This chain links TRBV7-7 with TRBJ2-5; D is ambiguous. This CDR3 is built from 13 residues. V lost 5 bases and J 3 bases, leaving 10 bases between the germline ends. CDR1 is SSHAT, CDR2 FNYEAQ, per germline (reference sequence). CDR3 in amino acids: CASSVVSEETQYF. The CDR3 nucleotides read TGTGCCAGCAGCGTAGTTTCAGAAGAGACCCAGTACTTC.

In its sample, this clonotype was seen a few times. The chain has TRBV12-3 or TRBV12-4 and TRBJ2-5; 11 nucleotides agree with TRBD2. CDR3 length equals 16 residues. J gave up 4 bases and V 6 bases, and 10 bases lay outside the gene matches. Written as DNA, the CDR3 is TGTGCCAGCAGCCTAATAGCGGGAGGGCCGTCAGAGACCCAGTACTTC. It codes for CASSLIAGGPSETQYF.

The V and J genes are TRBV7-6 and TRBJ2-7; a weak D match, TRBD2 (5 bases). This CDR3 has 13 residues. Per the germline V gene, CDR1 is SGHVS and CDR2 is FNYEAQ. With 3 bases removed from V and 3 bases from J, the gap between germline ends came to 9 bases. CDR3 DNA sequence: TGTGCCAGCAGCTTTCACGCGGGCTACGAGCAGTACTTC. It yields the protein CASSFHAGYEQYF.

The V and J genes are TRBV10-3 and TRBJ2-7; TRBD1 matches at 7 bases. From germline, CDR1 is ENHRY and CDR2 SYGVKD. The ends lost 6 bases at V and 3 bases at J; junction bases unmatched: 5. The CDR3 is made up of 13 amino acids. The CDR3 sequence is CAIRGDSRYEQYF. DNA for the CDR3: TGTGCCATCAGGGGGGACAGCCGCTACGAGCAGTACTTC.

As regards this clonotype: One junction end disagrees with the germline gene, perhaps due to a read error. This sequence joins TRBV11-1 and TRBJ1-1, with a weak D call TRBD1 (5 bases). Germline V gene sequence: CDR1 SGHAT, CDR2 FQDESV (reference sequence). This CDR3 contains 15 residues. This chain's CDR3 is CASSLERETDTGAFF. The CDR3 nucleotides read TGTGCCAGCAGCTTAGAACGGGAAACGGACACTGGAGCTTTCTTT.

V and J are TRBV2 and TRBJ2-7; D remains ambiguous. Germline lookup yields CDR1 SNHLY and CDR2 FYNNEI. This CDR3 has 11 amino acids. V was trimmed by 8 bases and J by 7 bases, leaving 12 bases between them. CDR3 amino acids: CASPSGYEQYF. The CDR3 coding sequence is TGTGCCAGCCCCTCCGGGTATGAGCAGTACTTC.

This chain uses TRBV20-1 with TRBJ1-4; the D gene is possibly TRBD1 (5 bases). The CDR3 runs 14 residues. The germline V gene has CDR1 DFQATT and CDR2 SNEGSKA (reference sequence). Between the trimmed V and J ends, which lost 3 bases and 6 bases, there was a span of 14 bases. CDR3 amino acids: CSASFRGTYEKLFF. CDR3 DNA: TGCAGTGCTAGTTTCCGGGGGACGTATGAAAAACTGTTTTTT.

The chain joins TRBV13 to TRBJ2-7; 7 positions agree with TRBD1. The V gene end was trimmed by 6 bases and the J gene end by 4 bases; junction bases not matched to a gene: 9. Germline CDR1 reads PRHDT; CDR2 reads FYEKMQ (reference sequence). This CDR3 spans 14 amino acids. CDR3 sequence (DNA): TGTGCCAGCAGTCTACGGGACAGTCTGTACGAGCAGTACTTC. Translation: CASSLRDSLYEQYF.

This clonotype was recorded only once. The gene calls are TRBV27 and TRBJ2-7, with TRBD1 matching 7 bases. CDR3 length: 13 residues. Germline lookup yields CDR1 MNHEY and CDR2 SMNVEV (reference sequence). V dropped 3 bases and J dropped 11; count of bases not matched to a gene: 10. This CDR3 is CASSFQNGDREYF. Written as DNA, the CDR3 is TGTGCCAGCAGTTTCCAGAATGGGGACAGAGAGTACTTC.

This chain connects TRBV15 to TRBJ2-6; 7 bases map to TRBD2. There are 20 residues in the CDR3. V was clipped by 1 base and J by 4 bases; unmatched bases: 16. CDR1 and CDR2 (germline): LNHNV, YYDKDF (reference sequence). CDR3 DNA: TGTGCCACCAGCAGAGGATGGGCGGGAGTATCCTCTGCGGGGGCCAACGTCCTGACTTTC. Translation: CATSRGWAGVSSAGANVLTF.

The chain uses TRBV5-5 and TRBJ2-3, with D possibly matching TRBD1 (5 bases). CDR3 length: 12 amino acids. Trimming removed 4 bases from V and 5 bases from J, with 8 bases in between. In germline, CDR1 is SGHKS, CDR2 YYEKEE (reference sequence). CDR3 region: CASSRQLDTQYF. CDR3 in DNA: TGTGCCAGCAGCCGACAGTTAGATACGCAGTATTTT.

The rearrangement joins TRBV25-1 to TRBJ2-4; 11 bases fit TRBD2. Matching the DNA end better, TRBJ2-7 makes the J call doubtful. CDR1 is MGHDK, CDR2 SYGVNS, per germline. The CDR3 is 15 amino acids. The CDR3 nucleotides are TGTGCCAGCAGTGAAACGGGACTAGCGGAGTACGAGCAGTACTTC. This encodes CASSETGLAEYEQYF.

This clonotype occurred a few times. This sequence joins TRBV5-6 and TRBJ2-6; unclear D gene. Germline-derived CDR1 and CDR2 are SGHDT and YYEEEE. The germline V and J ends were trimmed by 3 bases and 4 bases, with 8 bases remaining between them. This CDR3 spans 14 amino acids. The CDR3, as DNA: TGTGCCAGCAGCTCACTCAAGGGGGCCAACGTCCTGACTTTC. Its protein is CASSSLKGANVLTF.